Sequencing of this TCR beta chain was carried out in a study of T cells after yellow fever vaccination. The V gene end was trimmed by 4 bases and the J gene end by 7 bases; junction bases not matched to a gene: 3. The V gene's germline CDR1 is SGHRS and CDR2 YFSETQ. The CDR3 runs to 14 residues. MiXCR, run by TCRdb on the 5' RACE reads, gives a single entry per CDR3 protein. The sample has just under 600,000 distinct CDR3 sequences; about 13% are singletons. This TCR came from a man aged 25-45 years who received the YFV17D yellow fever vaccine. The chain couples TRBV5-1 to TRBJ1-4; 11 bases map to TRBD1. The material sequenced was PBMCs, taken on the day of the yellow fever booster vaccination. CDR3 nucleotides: TGCGCCAGCAGCACGGACAGGGGGCGTGAAAAACTGTTTTTT. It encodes CASSTDRGREKLFF.